Sequencing of this T cell receptor (beta chain) was carried out in a study of blood T cell repertoires in COVID-19. Method: immunoSEQ multiplex PCR; TCRdb's copy keeps in-frame clones and lacks some. Of about 110,000 clones listed, roughly 85% are singletons. Germline V gene sequence: CDR1 KGHSH, CDR2 LQKENI. The CDR3 is 15 residues long. Trimming took 1 base from V and 2 from J, leaving 12 bases between them. V and J are TRBV18 and TRBJ2-7, with D uncertain. The source of this sequence is a human donor in a cohort sampled during active COVID-19. Sequencing was done on a sample of peripheral blood. The CDR3 is CASSPLPGGTYEQYF. The CDR3 nucleotides read TGTGCCAGCTCACCACTTCCAGGTGGAACCTACGAGCAGTACTTC.